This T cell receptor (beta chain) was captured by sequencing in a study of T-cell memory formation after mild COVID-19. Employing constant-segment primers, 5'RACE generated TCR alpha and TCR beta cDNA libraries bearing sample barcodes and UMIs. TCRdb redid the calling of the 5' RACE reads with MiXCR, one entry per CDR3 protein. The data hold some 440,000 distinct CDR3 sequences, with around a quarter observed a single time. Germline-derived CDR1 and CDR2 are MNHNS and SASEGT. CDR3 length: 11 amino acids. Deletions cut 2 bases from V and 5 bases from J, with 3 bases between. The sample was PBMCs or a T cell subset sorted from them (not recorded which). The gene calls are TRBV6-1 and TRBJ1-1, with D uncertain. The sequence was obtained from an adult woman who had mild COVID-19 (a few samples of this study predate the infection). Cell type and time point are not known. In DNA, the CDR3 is TGTGCCAGCAGTGAAAGTACTGAAGCTTTCTTT. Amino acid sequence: CASSESTEAFF.